What follows are 31 T cell receptor beta chains derived from one specimen sequenced in a study of blood T cell repertoires in COVID-19. Repertoires were generated with immunoSEQ multiplex PCR, while TCRdb's copy carries only in-frame clones and drops some. This sample carries tens of thousands of clones, about 85% of them seen once, and the ten largest clones take approximately 3%. What was sequenced was peripheral blood. The receptor set was obtained from a woman older than 75 with COVID-19, enrolled during active disease.

This chain uses TRBV27 with TRBJ2-7; perhaps TRBD2 as D (5 bases). The CDR3 extends over 15 amino acids. The germline V and J ends were trimmed by 0 bases and 11 bases, with 20 bases remaining between them. In germline, CDR1 is MNHEY, CDR2 SMNVEV (reference sequence). The CDR3 reads CASSLSKEGASLKYF. The CDR3 nucleotides are TGTGCCAGCAGTTTATCAAAAGAGGGAGCCTCCCTGAAGTACTTC.

This sequence joins TRBV6-1 and TRBJ1-6; D is uncertain. CDR1 and CDR2 from the germline V gene are MNHNS and SASEGT. CDR3 length: 11 amino acids. Trimming pared 0 bases from V and 13 bases from J, leaving 4 bases between. This chain's CDR3 is CASSEASPLHF. CDR3 nucleotide sequence: TGTGCCAGCAGTGAAGCAAGCCCCCTCCACTTT.

The chain is built from TRBV5-1 and TRBJ2-7; 9 bases are shared with TRBD2. The CDR3 is 17 residues long. V dropped 4 bases and J dropped 3; count of bases not matched to a gene: 14. Germline CDR1 SGHRS, CDR2 YFSETQ. The CDR3 coding sequence is TGCGCCAGCAGCGGACGTGAACAAGGGACTAGCAGCTACGAGCAGTACTTC. Its protein is CASSGREQGTSSYEQYF.

The chain uses TRBV7-3 and TRBJ2-3, with D perhaps TRBD1 (6 bases). This CDR3 spans 16 amino acids. CDR1 is SGHTA and CDR2 is FQGTGA in the germline V gene. V was trimmed by 1 base and J by 4 bases, leaving 15 bases between them. CDR3 in DNA: TGTGCCAGCAGCTTAAATGTGCGTAAGGGGGCAGATACGCAGTATTTT. It specifies CASSLNVRKGADTQYF. Variable domain in full (rest from reference TRBV7-3 and TRBJ2-3): GAGVSQTPSNKVTEKGKYVELRCDPISGHTALYWYRQSLGQGPEFLIYFQGTGAADDSGLPNDRFFAVRPEGSVSTLKIQRTERGDSAVYLCASSLNVRKGADTQYFGPGTRLTVL.

The chain couples TRBV7-9 to TRBJ1-6, with 10 bases matching TRBD1. This CDR3 has 15 residues. The V gene end was trimmed by 5 bases and the J gene end by 10 bases; junction bases not matched to a gene: 8. CDR1 is SEHNR, CDR2 FQNEAQ, per germline (reference sequence). Written as DNA, the CDR3 is TGTGCCAGCAGCAAACTGGGACAGGGGACCTCACCCCTCCACTTT. This translates into CASSKLGQGTSPLHF. Supplemented by reference TRBV7-9 and TRBJ1-6, the full variable domain reads DTGVSQNPRHKITKRGQNVTFRCDPISEHNRLYWYRQTLGQGPEFLTYFQNEAQLEKSRLLSDRFSAERPKGSFSTLEIQRTEQGDSAMYLCASSKLGQGTSPLHFGNGTRLTVT.

This clone was seen more than once but under ten times. The chain carries TRBV9 and TRBJ2-1; 10 bases align to TRBD1. Germline loops: CDR1 SGDLS, CDR2 YYNGEE. V trimming: 4 bases; J trimming: 4 bases; junction bases outside the gene matches: 8. The CDR3 is made up of 16 amino acids. The CDR3 is CASSFTGTGEYNEQFF. Here the CDR3 DNA reads TGTGCCAGCAGCTTTACCGGGACAGGGGAATACAATGAGCAGTTCTTC. The complete variable domain, with remaining parts taken from reference TRBV9 and TRBJ2-1, reads DSGVTQTPKHLITATGQRVTLRCSPRSGDLSVYWYQQSLDQGLQFLIQYYNGEERAKGNILERFSAQQFPDLHSELNLSSLELGDSALYFCASSFTGTGEYNEQFFGPGTRLTVL.

This chain connects TRBV2 to TRBJ1-5; the D is unclear. Trimming cost V 9 bases and J 0 bases, with 9 bases left between them. The CDR3 runs 13 residues. From germline, CDR1 is SNHLY and CDR2 FYNNEI. The CDR3 here is CASRRDSNQPQHF. CDR3 nucleotides: TGTGCCAGTAGGAGGGATAGCAATCAGCCCCAGCATTTT.

The V call is TRBV5-3, the J call TRBJ2-7, with TRBD1 matching 12 bases. TRBV5-3 is an ORF; its function is uncertain. The CDR3 runs 18 residues. Trimming took 7 bases from V and 6 from J; bases not matched to a gene: 20. The CDR3 coding sequence is TGTGCCAGAGAAACCGCGCCGGGACAGGGGGCTAAAACTAGCGAGCAGTACTTC. It yields the protein CARETAPGQGAKTSEQYF.

The gene calls are TRBV3-1 (or the pseudogene TRBV3-2) and TRBJ1-1; D may be TRBD1 (5 bases). Germline V gene sequence: CDR1 LGHDT, CDR2 YNNKEL (reference sequence). V lost 4 bases and J lost 8, with 14 bases in between. This CDR3 contains 13 residues. CDR3 nucleotides: TGTGCCAGCAGCCGCCGAGGTGGGGGGGAAGCTTTCTTT. Residues: CASSRRGGGEAFF.

The chain has TRBV27 and TRBJ2-7; 7 bases are a match to TRBD2. V lost 5 bases to trimming and J lost 3 bases; unmatched junction nucleotides: 22. In germline, CDR1 is MNHEY, CDR2 SMNVEV (reference sequence). There are 19 residues in the CDR3. The CDR3 region is CASSRKGGPGPPLSYEQYF. The CDR3 DNA reads TGTGCCAGCAGTCGCAAGGGAGGGCCCGGCCCCCCCCTTAGCTACGAGCAGTACTTC.

This clone was counted between two and nine times. This rearrangement joins TRBV2 to TRBJ2-7; D not certain. Germline assignment: CDR1 SNHLY and CDR2 FYNNEI. This CDR3 has 11 residues. The V end lost 11 bases, the J end lost 2 bases, and 10 bases lay between the germline ends. The CDR3 coding sequence is TGTGCCGGTCGGGTCGCCTACGAGCAGTACTTC. This gives the protein CAGRVAYEQYF.

The chain joins TRBV18 to TRBJ1-3; the match to TRBD1 covers 8 bases. After removal of 6 bases from V and 0 bases from J, the junction contained 4 bases not matched to a gene. This CDR3 spans 15 amino acids. In germline, CDR1 is KGHSH, CDR2 LQKENI. The CDR3 nucleotides are TGTGCCAGCTCCCCCGGGACAGGCTCTGGAAACACCATATATTTT. It codes for CASSPGTGSGNTIYF.

The J gene is TRBJ1-1, the V gene TRBV18; possible D gene TRBD1, 5 bases. V lost 3 bases, J lost 0 bases, and 11 bases lay in between. The CDR3 extends over 15 amino acids. The germline gives CDR1 KGHSH, CDR2 LQKENI. The CDR3 here is CASSPQGGMNTEAFF. CDR3 sequence (DNA): TGTGCCAGCTCACCTCAGGGCGGCATGAACACTGAAGCTTTCTTT.

The chain recombines TRBV27 with TRBJ1-4; the D is unclear. Germline V CDR1 and CDR2: MNHEY, SMNVEV (reference sequence). The CDR3 runs 14 residues. V was trimmed by 8 bases and J by 7 bases, leaving 17 bases between them. The CDR3: CASALGPSGEKLFF. CDR3 bases: TGTGCCAGCGCCTTAGGGCCTAGCGGTGAAAAACTGTTTTTT.

This chain uses TRBV30 with TRBJ1-6; 7 bases align to TRBD1. The CDR3 covers 15 residues. Germline V gives CDR1 GTSNPN, CDR2 SVGIG (reference sequence). J gave up 0 bases and V 2 bases, and 1 base lay outside the gene matches. The CDR3 is CAWSSGGSYNSPLHF. In DNA form, the CDR3 reads TGTGCCTGGAGTTCAGGGGGCTCCTATAATTCACCCCTCCACTTT.

V gene TRBV16 combines with J gene TRBJ1-1; no firm D call. Germline V gives CDR1 KGHSY, CDR2 FQNENV. V was cut by 1 base and J by 11 bases, with 14 bases left in between. This CDR3 contains 13 residues. This chain's CDR3 is CASSQLTRLGAFF. The CDR3 nucleotides read TGTGCCAGCAGCCAATTGACGAGACTGGGTGCTTTCTTT.

V is TRBV7-9 and J is TRBJ2-7, with D possibly matching TRBD2 (5 bases). The germline V gene encodes CDR1 SEHNR and CDR2 FQNEAQ (reference sequence). The length of the CDR3 is 11 residues. V lost 2 bases, J lost 7 bases, and 6 bases lay in between. CDR3 loop: CASSLRGEQYF. The CDR3 region has the DNA TGTGCCAGCAGCTTACGGGGAGAGCAGTACTTC. Using reference TRBV7-9 and TRBJ2-7 for the parts outside the CDR3, the full variable domain is DTGVSQNPRHKITKRGQNVTFRCDPISEHNRLYWYRQTLGQGPEFLTYFQNEAQLEKSRLLSDRFSAERPKGSFSTLEIQRTEQGDSAMYLCASSLRGEQYFGPGTRLTVT.

The chain combines TRBV5-1 with TRBJ2-7; tentative D call: TRBD2 (6 bases). The CDR3 extends over 14 amino acids. Trimming took off 4 bases at V and 2 bases at J, with 13 bases between the two ends. In germline, CDR1 is SGHRS, CDR2 YFSETQ. CDR3 sequence: CASSISGKAYEQYF. The CDR3 nucleotides are TGCGCCAGCAGCATTAGCGGAAAAGCCTACGAGCAGTACTTC. The entire variable domain, with the rest obtained from reference TRBV5-1 and TRBJ2-7, is as follows: KAGVTQTPRYLIKTRGQQVTLSCSPISGHRSVSWYQQTPGQGLQFLFEYFSETQRNKGNFPGRFSGRQFSNSRSEMNVSTLELGDSALYLCASSISGKAYEQYFGPGTRLTVT.

The chain uses TRBV7-7 and TRBJ2-1; D gene unclear. V gave up 6 bases and J gave up 9 bases, with 15 bases separating them. The germline V gene encodes CDR1 SSHAT and CDR2 FNYEAQ (reference sequence). The CDR3 sequence is 13 residues long. CDR3 nucleotide sequence: TGTGCCAGCAGTCCCGCTCGTAGCACTGAGCAGTTCTTC. This sequence encodes CASSPARSTEQFF.

The chain couples TRBV30 to TRBJ1-1, with D tentatively TRBD1 (6 bases). The germline V and J ends were trimmed by 3 bases and 11 bases, with 22 bases remaining between them. Germline values: CDR1 GTSNPN, CDR2 SVGIG (reference sequence). This CDR3 has 14 amino acids. The CDR3 nucleotides read TGTGCCTGGAGCCCGGGGGGCGCGGACAGCAAGGCTTTCTTT. It is translated as CAWSPGGADSKAFF.

The chain has TRBV27 and TRBJ2-7; no clear D. Trimming removed 9 bases at V and 0 bases at J, with 9 bases between. The CDR3 covers 12 residues. The germline gives CDR1 MNHEY, CDR2 SMNVEV (reference sequence). For the CDR3, the DNA is TGTGCCAGTGGCCCGCTCTCCTACGAGCAGTACTTC. As protein: CASGPLSYEQYF.

The chain joins TRBV19 to TRBJ2-3, with a tentative D call TRBD1 (6 bases). Germline lookup yields CDR1 LNHDA and CDR2 SQIVND (reference sequence). Trimming left V 6 bases short and J 0 bases short, with 13 bases between. The CDR3 has 15 amino acids. For the CDR3, the DNA is TGTGCCAGTAGCCCTTTAGGGGGTAGCACAGATACGCAGTATTTT. It specifies CASSPLGGSTDTQYF. The variable domain in full, with the rest retrieved from reference TRBV19 and TRBJ2-3, is DGGITQSPKYLFRKEGQNVTLSCEQNLNHDAMYWYRQDPGQGLRLIYYSQIVNDFQKGDIAEGYSVSREKKESFPLTVTSAQKNPTAFYLCASSPLGGSTDTQYFGPGTRLTVL.

The V and J genes are TRBV18 and TRBJ2-7; weak D call: TRBD1 (5 bases). CDR3 length: 14 amino acids. Germline CDR1 is KGHSH and CDR2 is LQKENI. V shed 5 bases and J shed 2 bases, with 13 bases lying between them. The CDR3 is CASSGQDNTYEQYF. The CDR3 bases are TGTGCCAGCTCAGGGCAGGACAACACCTACGAGCAGTACTTC.

The chain has TRBV3-1 (or the pseudogene TRBV3-2) and TRBJ1-2, with 10 bases that match TRBD1. From germline, CDR1 is LGHDT and CDR2 YNNKEL (reference sequence). The CDR3 sequence is 14 residues long. V shed 7 bases, J shed 8 bases, and the junction held 10 bases outside the gene matches. The DNA for the CDR3 is TGTGCCAGCACACGTCAAGGGACAGGGGACGGCTACACCTTC. Residues: CASTRQGTGDGYTF.

This rearrangement joins TRBV2 to TRBJ1-6, with D perhaps TRBD1 (5 bases). Trimming shortened V by 8 bases and J by 10 bases, and 12 bases separated the two germline ends. The germline gives CDR1 SNHLY, CDR2 FYNNEI. The CDR3 spans 12 residues. CDR3 sequence reads: CASCQGISPLHF. Written as DNA, the CDR3 is TGTGCCAGCTGCCAGGGTATATCACCCCTCCACTTT.

This clone occurred a few times. The chain combines TRBV4-1 with TRBJ2-7; tentatively, D is TRBD1 (5 bases). The CDR3 consists of 15 residues. Germline-derived CDR1 and CDR2 are MGHRA and YSYEKL. The germline V and J ends were trimmed by 4 bases and 0 bases, with 13 bases remaining between them. CDR3 coding DNA: TGCGCCAGCAGCCCATTATCAGGGTACTCCTACGAGCAGTACTTC. Translating gives CASSPLSGYSYEQYF.

The V and J genes are TRBV19 and TRBJ2-2; 7 nucleotides line up with TRBD1. CDR1 and CDR2 from the germline V gene are LNHDA and SQIVND (reference sequence). CDR3 length: 15 amino acids. Unmatched junction bases numbered 5, after V lost 7 bases and J lost 0 bases. The DNA for the CDR3 is TGTGCCAGTACCCAGCAGGGGGCGAACACCGGGGAGCTGTTTTTT. Its protein product is CASTQQGANTGELFF.

The chain recombines TRBV18 with TRBJ1-1; 8 bases match TRBD1. This CDR3 spans 13 amino acids. The V gene's germline CDR1 is KGHSH and CDR2 LQKENI. V gave up 1 base and J gave up 8 bases; unmatched junction bases: 3. The CDR3 loop reads CASSPLTGAEAFF. The CDR3, as DNA: TGTGCCAGCTCACCACTGACAGGGGCCGAAGCTTTCTTT.

The chain employs TRBV24-1 and TRBJ2-3; 7 bases align to TRBD2. Trimming took 4 bases from V and 2 from J; bases not matched to a gene: 8. The CDR3 contains 16 residues. The germline V gene has CDR1 KGHDR and CDR2 SFDVKD. CDR3 residues: CATSDRAGPSTDTQYF. The CDR3 region has the DNA TGTGCCACCAGTGACCGAGCGGGACCCTCCACAGATACGCAGTATTTT.

The V call is TRBV5-1, the J call TRBJ1-5; the match to TRBD1 covers 8 bases. CDR3 length equals 14 residues. The trim removed 2 bases at V and 4 bases at J, leaving 2 bases unmatched. CDR1 is SGHRS, CDR2 YFSETQ, per germline. The CDR3 region is CASSFTGGNQPQHF. Here the CDR3 DNA reads TGCGCCAGCAGCTTTACAGGGGGGAATCAGCCCCAGCATTTT.

V and J are TRBV10-3 and TRBJ2-4; TRBD1 agrees at 7 bases. The junction had 0 bases not matched to a gene; V was cut back by 0 bases and J by 4 bases. The germline V gene has CDR1 ENHRY and CDR2 SYGVKD. This CDR3 has 14 amino acids. CDR3 bases: TGTGCCATCAGTGAGTCGGGACAGAAAAACATTCAGTACTTC. It encodes CAISESGQKNIQYF.